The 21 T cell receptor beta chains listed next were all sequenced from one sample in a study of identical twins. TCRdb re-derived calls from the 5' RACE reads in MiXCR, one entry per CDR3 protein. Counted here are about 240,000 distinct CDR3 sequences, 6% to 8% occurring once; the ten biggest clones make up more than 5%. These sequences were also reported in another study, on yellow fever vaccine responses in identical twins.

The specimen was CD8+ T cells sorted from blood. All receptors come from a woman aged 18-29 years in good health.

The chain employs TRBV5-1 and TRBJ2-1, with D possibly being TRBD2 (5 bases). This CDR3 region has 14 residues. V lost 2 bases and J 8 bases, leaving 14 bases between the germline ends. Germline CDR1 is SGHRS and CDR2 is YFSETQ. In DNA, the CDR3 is TGCGCCAGCAGCTTACGGACTGGTTTCGATGAGCAGTTCTTC. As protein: CASSLRTGFDEQFF.

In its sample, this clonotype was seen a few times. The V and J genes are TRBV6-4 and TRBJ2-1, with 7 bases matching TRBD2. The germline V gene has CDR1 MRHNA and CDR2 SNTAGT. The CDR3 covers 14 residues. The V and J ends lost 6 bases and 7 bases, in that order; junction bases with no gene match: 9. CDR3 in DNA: TGTGCCAGCAGCTCGGGGGGAGTAGGAAATGAGCAGTTCTTC. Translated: CASSSGGVGNEQFF.

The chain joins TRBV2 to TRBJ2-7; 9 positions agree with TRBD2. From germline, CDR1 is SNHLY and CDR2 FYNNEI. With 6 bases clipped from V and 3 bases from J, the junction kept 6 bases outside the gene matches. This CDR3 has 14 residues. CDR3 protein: CASSSGLAFYEQYF. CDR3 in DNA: TGTGCCAGCAGCTCGGGACTAGCATTCTACGAGCAGTACTTC.

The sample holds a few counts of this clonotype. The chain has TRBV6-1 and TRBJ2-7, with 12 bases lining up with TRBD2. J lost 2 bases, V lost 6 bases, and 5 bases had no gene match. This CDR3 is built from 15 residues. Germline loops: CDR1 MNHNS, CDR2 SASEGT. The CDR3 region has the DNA TGTGCCAGCAGGAGACTAGCGGGGGAAACCTACGAGCAGTACGTC. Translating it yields CASRRLAGETYEQYV.

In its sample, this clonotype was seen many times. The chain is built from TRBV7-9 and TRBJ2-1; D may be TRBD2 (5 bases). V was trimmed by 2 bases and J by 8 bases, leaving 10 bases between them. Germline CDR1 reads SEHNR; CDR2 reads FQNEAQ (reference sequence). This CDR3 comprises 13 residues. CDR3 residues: CASSLTLVDEQFF. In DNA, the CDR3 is TGTGCCAGCAGCTTAACACTAGTTGATGAGCAGTTCTTC.

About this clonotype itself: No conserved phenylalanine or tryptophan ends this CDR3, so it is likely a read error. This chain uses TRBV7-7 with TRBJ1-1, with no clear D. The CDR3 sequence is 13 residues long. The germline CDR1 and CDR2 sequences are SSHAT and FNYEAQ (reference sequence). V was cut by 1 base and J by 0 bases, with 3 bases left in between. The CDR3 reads CASSLDVNTEAFL. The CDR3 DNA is TGTGCCAGCAGCTTAGACGTGAACACTGAAGCTTTCCTT.

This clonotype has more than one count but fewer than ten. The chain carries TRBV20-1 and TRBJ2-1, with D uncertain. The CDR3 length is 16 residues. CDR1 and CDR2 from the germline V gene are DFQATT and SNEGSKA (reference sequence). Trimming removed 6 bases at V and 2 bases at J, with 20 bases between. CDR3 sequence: CSATGGTLPTYNEQFF. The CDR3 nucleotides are TGCAGTGCCACTGGTGGAACCCTCCCCACCTACAATGAGCAGTTCTTC.

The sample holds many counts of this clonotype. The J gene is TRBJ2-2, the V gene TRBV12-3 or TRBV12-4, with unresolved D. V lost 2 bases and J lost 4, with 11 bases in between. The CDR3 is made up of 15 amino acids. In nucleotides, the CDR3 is TGTGCCAGCAGTTTAATTAGGGTGACCACCGGGGAGCTGTTTTTT. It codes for CASSLIRVTTGELFF.

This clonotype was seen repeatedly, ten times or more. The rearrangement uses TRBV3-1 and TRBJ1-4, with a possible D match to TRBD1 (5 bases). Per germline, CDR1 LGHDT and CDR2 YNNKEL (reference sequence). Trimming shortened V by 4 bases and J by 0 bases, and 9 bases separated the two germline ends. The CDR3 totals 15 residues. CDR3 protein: CASSRTGATNEKLFF. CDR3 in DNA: TGTGCCAGCAGCCGAACAGGAGCAACTAATGAAAAACTGTTTTTT.

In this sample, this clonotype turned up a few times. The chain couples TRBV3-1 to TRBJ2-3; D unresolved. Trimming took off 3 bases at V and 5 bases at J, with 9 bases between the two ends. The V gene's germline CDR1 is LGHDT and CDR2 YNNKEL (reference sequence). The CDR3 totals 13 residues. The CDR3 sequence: CASSQGKRDTQYF. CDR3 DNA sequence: TGTGCCAGCAGCCAGGGGAAGAGAGATACGCAGTATTTT.

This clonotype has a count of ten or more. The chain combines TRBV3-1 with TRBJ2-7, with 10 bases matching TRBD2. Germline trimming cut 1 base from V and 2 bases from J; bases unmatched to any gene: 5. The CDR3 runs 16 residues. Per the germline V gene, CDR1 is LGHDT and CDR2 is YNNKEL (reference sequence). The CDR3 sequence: CASSQGALAGTYEQYF. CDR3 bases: TGTGCCAGCAGCCAAGGGGCACTAGCGGGAACCTACGAGCAGTACTTC.

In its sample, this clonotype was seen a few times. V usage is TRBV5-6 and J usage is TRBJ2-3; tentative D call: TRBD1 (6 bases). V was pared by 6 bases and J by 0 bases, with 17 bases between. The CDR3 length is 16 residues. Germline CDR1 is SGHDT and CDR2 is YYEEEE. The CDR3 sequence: CASIYSQGPSTDTQYF. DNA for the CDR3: TGTGCCAGCATCTACTCCCAGGGGCCGAGCACAGATACGCAGTATTTT.

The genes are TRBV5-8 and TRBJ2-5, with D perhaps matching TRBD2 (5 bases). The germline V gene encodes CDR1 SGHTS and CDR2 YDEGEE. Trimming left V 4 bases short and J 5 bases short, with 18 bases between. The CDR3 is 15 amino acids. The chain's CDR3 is CASSTVGPPGETQYF. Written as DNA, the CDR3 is TGTGCCAGCAGCACGGTCGGGCCCCCGGGGGAGACCCAGTACTTC. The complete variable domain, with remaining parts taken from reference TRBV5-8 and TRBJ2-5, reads EAGVTQSPTHLIKTRGQQATLRCSPISGHTSVYWYQQALGLGLQFLLWYDEGEERNRGNFPPRFSGRQFPNYSSELNVNALELEDSALYLCASSTVGPPGETQYFGPGTRLLVL.

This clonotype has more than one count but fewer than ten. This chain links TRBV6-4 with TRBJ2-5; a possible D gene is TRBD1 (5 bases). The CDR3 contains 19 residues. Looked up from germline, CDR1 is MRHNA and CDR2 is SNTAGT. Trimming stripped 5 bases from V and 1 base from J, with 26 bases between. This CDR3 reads CASSPLGDLGAIIQETQYF. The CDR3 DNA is TGTGCCAGCAGTCCCCTCGGAGATCTAGGGGCTATTATCCAAGAGACCCAGTACTTC.

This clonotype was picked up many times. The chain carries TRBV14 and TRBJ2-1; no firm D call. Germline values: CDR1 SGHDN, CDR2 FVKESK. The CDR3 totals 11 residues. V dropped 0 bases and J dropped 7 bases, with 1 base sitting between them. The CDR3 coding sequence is TGTGCCAGCAGCCAAGAAAATGAGCAGTTCTTC. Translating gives CASSQENEQFF.

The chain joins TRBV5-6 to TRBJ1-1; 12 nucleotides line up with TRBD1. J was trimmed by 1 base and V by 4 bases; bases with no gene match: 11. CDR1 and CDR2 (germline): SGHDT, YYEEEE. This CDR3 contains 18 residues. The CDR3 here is CASSHRDRGRGRNTEAFF. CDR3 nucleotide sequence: TGTGCCAGCAGCCATCGGGACAGGGGGCGCGGTAGGAACACTGAAGCTTTCTTT.

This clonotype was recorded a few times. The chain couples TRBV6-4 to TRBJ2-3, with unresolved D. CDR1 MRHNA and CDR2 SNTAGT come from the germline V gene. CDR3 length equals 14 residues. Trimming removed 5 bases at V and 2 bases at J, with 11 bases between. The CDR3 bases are TGTGCCAGCAGTCTCAGGCCTGACACAGATACGCAGTATTTT. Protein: CASSLRPDTDTQYF.

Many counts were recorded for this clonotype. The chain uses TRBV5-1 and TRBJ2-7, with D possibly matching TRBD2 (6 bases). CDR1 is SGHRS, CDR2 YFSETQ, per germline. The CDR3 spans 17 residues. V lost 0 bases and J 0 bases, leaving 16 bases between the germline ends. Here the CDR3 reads CASSLAGAGTISYEQYF. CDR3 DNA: TGCGCCAGCAGCTTGGCCGGGGCGGGGACCATCTCCTACGAGCAGTACTTC.

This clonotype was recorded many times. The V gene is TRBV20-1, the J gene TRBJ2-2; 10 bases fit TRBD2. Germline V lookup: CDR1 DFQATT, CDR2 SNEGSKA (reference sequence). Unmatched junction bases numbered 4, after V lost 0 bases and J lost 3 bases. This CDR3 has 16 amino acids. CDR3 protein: CSARDISGGDTGELFF. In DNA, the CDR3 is TGCAGTGCTAGAGATATAAGCGGGGGGGACACCGGGGAGCTGTTTTTT.

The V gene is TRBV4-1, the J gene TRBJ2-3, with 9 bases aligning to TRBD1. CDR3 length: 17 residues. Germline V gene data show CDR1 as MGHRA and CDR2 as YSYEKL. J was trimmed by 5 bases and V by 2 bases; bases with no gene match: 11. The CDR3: CASSQFTGGAKGDTQYF. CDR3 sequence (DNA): TGCGCCAGCAGCCAATTTACAGGGGGCGCGAAGGGAGATACGCAGTATTTT.

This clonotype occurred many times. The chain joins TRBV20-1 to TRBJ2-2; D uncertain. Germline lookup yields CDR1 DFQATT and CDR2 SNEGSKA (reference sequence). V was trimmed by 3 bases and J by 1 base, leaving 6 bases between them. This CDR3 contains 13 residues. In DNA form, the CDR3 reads TGCAGTGCTAGGGACGAGAACACCGGGGAGCTGTTTTTT. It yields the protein CSARDENTGELFF.